This entry describes one T cell receptor beta chain. The sample comes from a study of blood T cell repertoires in COVID-19. Study information: The samples span acute and convalescent COVID-19 from the United States, Italy and Spain. Sources were T cells, B-cell-depleted T cells, or PBMCs; the material itself was cDNA or gDNA.

The V and J ends lost 7 bases and 2 bases respectively, with 20 bases between them. Germline-derived CDR1 and CDR2 are LNHDA and SQIVND (reference sequence). The CDR3 contains 16 residues. Study processing details: The authors estimated nucleated cell counts from reference gene primer amplification. Using immunoSEQ multiplex PCR, the repertoire was profiled, and TCRdb retains in-frame clones only, with some absent. The V and J calls and the clone size are those of that table, but D and trimming were determined from the DNA. The sample has about 100,000 clones; about 85% are singletons. The chain combines TRBV19 with TRBJ1-1; a weak D match, TRBD1 (6 bases). This clonotype originated in a human donor in a cohort sampled during active COVID-19. The sequencing input was peripheral blood. Written as DNA, the CDR3 is TGTGCCAGTACCCGGGGTGCAACAGGGTATAACACTGAAGCTTTCTTT. This sequence encodes CASTRGATGYNTEAFF.